These T cell receptor beta chains were read from a single sample in a study of beta chain features in type 1 diabetes. The method was immunoSEQ multiplex PCR; TCRdb's version includes in-frame clones alone and lacks a portion of them. The data contain hundreds of thousands of clones, around an eighth of them seen just once; the ten biggest clones take up 0.022%. The sequenced sample consisted of naive CD4+ T cells from blood. These receptors were collected from a man aged 18 to 35 with type 1 diabetes. CDR3s include the opening cysteine and the closing phenylalanine or tryptophan. D genes are given only for firm matches. The size entry is marked missing in some rows and otherwise reads once, few, many or a size class.

v_gene,len,abundance,d_gene,j_gene,CDR3aa,CDR3nt
TRBV4-1,15,.,.,TRBJ1-1,CASSQVPGWNTEAFF,TGCGCCAGCAGCCAAGTGCCAGGTTGGAACACTGAAGCTTTCTTT
TRBV30,11,few,.,TRBJ1-2,CARNEFGGYTF,TGTGCCCGCAACGAGTTTGGGGGCTACACCTTC
TRBV19,13,.,.,TRBJ2-1,CASSQGRGGEQFF,TGTGCCAGTAGTCAGGGGAGAGGTGGTGAGCAGTTCTTC
TRBV2,12,few,.,TRBJ2-1,CASRTDYNEQFF,TGTGCCAGCAGGACAGATTACAATGAGCAGTTCTTC
TRBV28,17,.,TRBD1,TRBJ1-5,CASSLPVAVTDREPQHF,TGTGCCAGCAGTTTACCCGTGGCTGTTACGGACAGGGAGCCCCAGCATTTT
TRBV4-1,14,few,.,TRBJ2-2,CASSQVGVTGELFF,TGCGCCAGCAGCCAAGTCGGGGTAACCGGGGAGCTGTTTTTT
TRBV5-1,14,.,.,TRBJ2-2,CASSLDRPAGELFF,TGCGCCAGCAGCTTGGATCGACCGGCCGGGGAGCTGTTTTTT
TRBV6-5,12,.,.,TRBJ1-1,CASSPRNTEAFF,TGTGCCAGCAGCCCAAGGAACACTGAAGCTTTCTTT
TRBV4-2,16,few,TRBD2,TRBJ2-3,CASSHWTSGGADTQYF,TGTGCCAGCAGCCACTGGACTAGCGGGGGGGCAGATACGCAGTATTTT
TRBV7-9,16,once,TRBD1,TRBJ2-7,CASSLRLDRGPPGQYF,TGTGCCAGCAGCTTACGATTGGACAGGGGGCCTCCGGGGCAGTACTTC
TRBV28,15,.,TRBD1,TRBJ1-5,CASSTPTGDGQPQHF,TGTGCCAGCAGTACACCGACAGGGGATGGTCAGCCCCAGCATTTT
TRBV30,13,few,.,TRBJ2-7,CAWSPGQGGKQYF,TGTGCCTGGAGCCCCGGACAGGGAGGGAAGCAGTACTTC
TRBV20-1,10,.,.,TRBJ2-3,CSSLTDTQYF,TGCAGTTCTTTAACAGATACGCAGTATTTT
TRBV5-1,12,few,.,TRBJ2-7,CASSLAREKQYF,TGCGCCAGCAGCTTGGCCAGAGAAAAGCAGTACTTC
TRBV4-1,16,.,.,TRBJ2-3,CASSQDLAVSTDTQYF,TGCGCCAGCAGCCAAGATCTAGCAGTAAGCACAGATACGCAGTATTTT
TRBV7-9,13,few,.,TRBJ1-6,CASSGRGESPLHF,TGTGCCAGCAGCGGACGGGGGGAATCACCCCTCCACTTT
TRBV9,18,.,.,TRBJ1-6,CASSEKSHPDSSSSPLHF,TGTGCCAGCAGCGAAAAGTCCCACCCCGACAGCTCTAGTTCACCCCTCCACTTT
TRBV9,15,.,TRBD1,TRBJ1-5,CASSAGTVGNQPQHF,TGTGCCAGCAGCGCGGGGACAGTCGGCAATCAGCCCCAGCATTTT
TRBV29-1,13,few,.,TRBJ1-1,CSVEKQMNTEAFF,TGCAGCGTTGAAAAACAGATGAACACTGAAGCTTTCTTT
TRBV30,14,few,.,TRBJ1-6,CAWRSWAGDSPLHF,TGTGCCTGGAGGTCCTGGGCAGGGGATTCACCCCTCCACTTT
TRBV4-1,14,.,.,TRBJ1-1,CASSSYRVNTEAFF,TGCGCCAGCAGCTCATACAGGGTAAACACTGAAGCTTTCTTT
TRBV4-1,14,.,.,TRBJ2-3,CASSQASGADTQYF,TGCGCCAGCAGCCAAGCTTCGGGGGCAGATACGCAGTATTTT
TRBV29-1,11,few,.,TRBJ1-2,CSVSVKNGYTF,TGCAGCGTTTCAGTGAAAAATGGCTACACCTTC
TRBV5-4,15,.,TRBD1,TRBJ1-6,CASSPRQGTNSPLHF,TGTGCCAGCAGCCCCCGACAGGGGACAAATTCACCCCTCCACTTT
TRBV7-3,16,.,TRBD2,TRBJ2-5,CASSLIGGLDQETQYF,TGTGCCAGCAGCTTAATAGGGGGACTAGACCAAGAGACCCAGTACTTC
TRBV29-1,14,.,.,TRBJ2-7,CSVSQGRGLYEQYF,TGCAGCGTTTCACAGGGAAGAGGACTCTACGAGCAGTACTTC
TRBV5-1,15,.,TRBD1,TRBJ2-7,CASSPSGTEFYEQYF,TGCGCCAGCAGCCCCTCCGGGACAGAATTCTACGAGCAGTACTTC
TRBV4-2,14,few,.,TRBJ2-2,CASSQDSGTGELFF,TGTGCCAGCAGCCAAGACTCTGGCACCGGGGAGCTGTTTTTT
TRBV6-5,14,.,.,TRBJ1-1,CASSVNPADTEAFF,TGTGCCAGCAGTGTGAACCCGGCGGACACTGAAGCTTTCTTT
TRBV7-7,14,few,TRBD2,TRBJ2-5,CASSSTSVLETQYF,TGTGCCAGCAGCTCCACTAGCGTTCTGGAGACCCAGTACTTC
TRBV10-3,14,few,.,TRBJ2-7,CAISDGGNGREQYF,TGTGCCATCAGTGATGGGGGGAACGGGCGCGAGCAGTACTTC
TRBV30,14,few,.,TRBJ1-4,CAWSVLGVNEKLFF,TGTGCCTGGAGTGTACTAGGGGTTAATGAAAAACTGTTTTTT
TRBV9,14,.,TRBD1,TRBJ2-1,CASSPGTGGTEQFF,TGTGCCAGCAGCCCAGGGACAGGGGGGACTGAGCAGTTCTTC
TRBV30,12,.,.,TRBJ2-3,CALQGPKDTQYF,TGTGCCTTACAGGGACCGAAAGATACGCAGTATTTT
TRBV21-1,13,.,.,TRBJ1-6,CASSSDESWALHF,TGTGCCAGCAGCTCCGATGAGAGTTGGGCCCTCCACTTT
TRBV7-9,15,.,.,TRBJ2-7,CASSRDGGGLGEQYF,TGTGCCAGCAGCCGGGACGGCGGCGGTCTTGGAGAGCAGTACTTC
TRBV13,14,.,TRBD2,TRBJ2-5,CASSSLAGKETQYF,TGTGCCAGCAGCTCGTTAGCGGGAAAAGAGACCCAGTACTTC